This TCR beta chain emerged from a study of blood T cells in healthy people across ages. A J-beta primer mix and a sample-barcoded 5' primer were used in a second PCR of about 7 to 11 cycles. A 12-random-nucleotide template-switch adaptor tagged each cDNA molecule. TCRdb re-derived calls from the 5' RACE reads in MiXCR, one entry per CDR3 protein. This table has around 650,000 distinct CDR3 sequences, approximately 29% appearing once. Sequenced material: blood. The clonotype originates from a woman over 75 in good health.

CDR3 region: CSVARTGLDIQYF. CDR3 nucleotides: TGCAGCGTAGCGCGGACAGGGTTGGACATTCAGTACTTC. The gene calls are TRBV29-1 and TRBJ2-4, with 8 nucleotides matching TRBD1. J gave up 8 bases and V 6 bases, and 9 bases lay outside the gene matches. Germline loops: CDR1 SQVTM, CDR2 ANQGSEA. This CDR3 contains 13 residues.